One sample yielded the 20 T cell receptor beta chains listed below, sequenced in a study of Graves' ophthalmopathy and Graves' hyperthyroidism. The authors amplified TCR beta CDR3 regions from RNA transcripts. First-round RT-PCR used HTBI primers; second-round multiplex PCR followed. MiXCR was run by TCRdb on the multiplex PCR reads, yielding one entry per CDR3 protein. The sample includes about 740,000 distinct CDR3 sequences, 40% of them seen just once. The material sequenced was peripheral blood. The receptors derive from an adult man with Graves' ophthalmopathy.

As regards this clonotype: At one end the junction does not follow the germline gene, possibly because of a read error. This chain joins TRBV19 and TRBJ2-5; D remains unclear. CDR1 is LNHDA and CDR2 is SQIVND in the germline V gene (reference sequence). The CDR3 length is 15 residues. The CDR3 protein is CAGSPGGWNQETQYF. The CDR3 bases are TGTGCCGGTAGTCCCGGTGGGTGGAACCAAGAGACCCAGTACTTC.

At least ten counts were recorded for this clonotype. This rearrangement joins TRBV29-1 to TRBJ2-2; the D gene is possibly TRBD1 (6 bases). Trimming removed 2 bases from V and 2 bases from J, with 12 bases in between. The length of the CDR3 is 15 residues. Germline loops: CDR1 SQVTM, CDR2 ANQGSEA. The CDR3, as DNA: TGCAGCGTTGAAAAACAGGGCGTAAACACCGGGGAGCTGTTTTTT. Translating gives CSVEKQGVNTGELFF.

J is TRBJ2-5 and V is TRBV10-3, with 9 nucleotides matching TRBD1. The CDR3 spans 15 residues. Germline V gene sequence: CDR1 ENHRY, CDR2 SYGVKD. V was pared by 2 bases and J by 7 bases, with 8 bases of the junction left unmatched. The CDR3 nucleotides are TGTGCCATCAGTGAGCCAGGACAGGGGTTCGGGACCCAGTACTTC. Residues: CAISEPGQGFGTQYF.

Ten or more counts support this clonotype. The V and J genes are TRBV7-9 and TRBJ2-2; TRBD2 is a possible D gene (5 bases). V was cut by 4 bases and J by 7 bases, with 7 bases left in between. Per the germline V gene, CDR1 is SEHNR and CDR2 is FQNEAQ (reference sequence). The CDR3 is made up of 12 amino acids. This CDR3 is CASSSRDGELFF. The CDR3 DNA reads as TGTGCCAGCAGCTCACGGGACGGGGAGCTGTTTTTT.

The genes are TRBV20-1 and TRBJ2-5, with TRBD2 matching over 7 bases. The CDR3 contains 12 residues. V lost 7 bases and J lost 9; bases outside the gene matches: 11. Germline V gene data show CDR1 as DFQATT and CDR2 as SNEGSKA (reference sequence). Written as DNA, the CDR3 is TGCAGTGTCGCGGAGCGGGGATTTGCCCAGTACTTC. Protein sequence: CSVAERGFAQYF.

Only a few counts were recorded for this clonotype. The chain recombines TRBV19 with TRBJ1-5; D gene unclear. This CDR3 is built from 15 residues. V shed 3 bases and J shed 0 bases, with 9 bases lying between them. Germline-derived CDR1 and CDR2 are LNHDA and SQIVND (reference sequence). CDR3 in amino acids: CASSMAGYSNQPQHF. The CDR3, as DNA: TGTGCCAGTAGTATGGCCGGATATAGCAATCAGCCCCAGCATTTT.

The chain joins TRBV7-4 to TRBJ2-2; 9 nucleotides agree with TRBD2. After removal of 5 bases from V and 0 bases from J, the junction contained 10 bases not matched to a gene. The CDR3 length is 18 residues. Germline-derived CDR1 and CDR2 are SGHVT and SQSDAQ. This CDR3 is CASSRLTSGGTNTGELFF. In DNA, the CDR3 is TGTGCCAGCAGCAGACTGACTAGCGGCGGGACGAACACCGGGGAGCTGTTTTTT.

This clonotype has a handful of counts. The chain couples TRBV9 to TRBJ2-5; D call uncertain. Germline V lookup: CDR1 SGDLS, CDR2 YYNGEE. The CDR3 covers 12 residues. V lost 3 bases and J lost 1, with 4 bases in between. CDR3 residues: CASSATQETQYF. The CDR3 nucleotides are TGTGCCAGCAGCGCAACCCAAGAGACCCAGTACTTC.

The chain employs TRBV7-9 and TRBJ2-5; tentatively, D is TRBD2 (6 bases). Germline lookup yields CDR1 SEHNR and CDR2 FQNEAQ (reference sequence). CDR3 length: 16 amino acids. Trimming shortened V by 2 bases and J by 4 bases, and 17 bases separated the two germline ends. The CDR3 sequence: CASSLIDGRGSETQYF. CDR3 in DNA: TGTGCCAGCAGCTTAATTGACGGGCGGGGCTCAGAGACCCAGTACTTC.

This clonotype was detected a few times. The rearrangement uses TRBV20-1 and TRBJ2-5; 8 bases match TRBD1. This CDR3 is 15 amino acids long. Germline CDR1 and CDR2: DFQATT and SNEGSKA (reference sequence). The CDR3 sequence is CSAEKATGEYETQYF. DNA of the CDR3: TGCAGCGCCGAGAAAGCGACAGGGGAATACGAGACCCAGTACTTC.

There are many counts of this clonotype. The chain couples TRBV7-8 to TRBJ1-1; 10 bases map to TRBD1. Germline assignment: CDR1 SGHVS and CDR2 FQNEAQ. With V trimmed by 3 bases and J by 3 bases, 13 bases remained unmatched. The CDR3 has 18 amino acids. CDR3 protein: CASSLGTGAWYADTEAFF. CDR3 bases: TGTGCCAGCAGCTTGGGGACAGGGGCTTGGTATGCGGACACTGAAGCTTTCTTT.

The table lists this clonotype with many counts. J is TRBJ2-5 and V is TRBV24-1; D might be TRBD2 (5 bases). The CDR3 is 14 residues long. Germline assignment: CDR1 KGHDR and CDR2 SFDVKD. Between the trimmed V and J ends, which lost 4 bases and 3 bases, there was a span of 11 bases. CDR3 DNA sequence: TGTGCCACCAGTGAACTCGGGAAGGAAGAGACCCAGTACTTC. Encoded protein: CATSELGKEETQYF.

This clonotype has only a few counts. V is TRBV20-1 and J is TRBJ1-2; weak D call: TRBD1 (6 bases). The germline CDR1 and CDR2 sequences are DFQATT and SNEGSKA (reference sequence). Trimming removed 6 bases from V and 5 bases from J, with 25 bases in between. This CDR3 has 16 residues. CDR3 sequence reads: CSAEIRGGRSGYGYTF. CDR3 in DNA: TGCAGTGCCGAGATCCGCGGGGGGCGGTCCGGATATGGCTACACCTTC.

This clonotype was observed at least ten times. V usage is TRBV7-8 and J usage is TRBJ1-1; D gene uncertain. The CDR3 has 15 residues. With 2 bases removed from V and 0 bases from J, the gap between germline ends came to 10 bases. Germline V lookup: CDR1 SGHVS, CDR2 FQNEAQ. CDR3 loop: CASSLTAQMNTEAFF. The CDR3, as DNA: TGTGCCAGCAGCTTAACCGCACAGATGAACACTGAAGCTTTCTTT.

The CDR3 spells CASSPYGTSGGPKTYEQYF. The CDR3 DNA reads TGTGCCAGTAGCCCGTACGGGACTAGCGGGGGACCCAAGACCTACGAGCAGTACTTC. The V and J genes are TRBV19 and TRBJ2-7; 14 bases fit TRBD2. This CDR3 contains 19 residues. J was trimmed by 2 bases and V by 6 bases; bases with no gene match: 15. Germline V gene data show CDR1 as LNHDA and CDR2 as SQIVND (reference sequence).

The chain employs TRBV2 and TRBJ1-1; no reliable D call. V was pared by 1 base and J by 5 bases, with 14 bases between. The CDR3 is made up of 15 amino acids. From germline, CDR1 is SNHLY and CDR2 FYNNEI. DNA of the CDR3: TGTGCCAGCAGTGAAGGCGGCGGAGGCGGTACTGAAGCTTTCTTT. This translates into CASSEGGGGGTEAFF.

This clonotype was counted only a few times. The CDR3 DNA reads as TGCAGTGCTAGTGGACAGCCCTACCAAGAGACCCAGTACTTC. This gives the protein CSASGQPYQETQYF. V usage is TRBV20-1 and J usage is TRBJ2-5, with D perhaps TRBD1 (6 bases). The CDR3 totals 14 residues. Trimming stripped 3 bases from V and 0 bases from J, with 11 bases between. Germline assignment: CDR1 DFQATT and CDR2 SNEGSKA (reference sequence).

The genes are TRBV7-9 and TRBJ1-2; a weak D match, TRBD1 (6 bases). There are 15 residues in the CDR3. Trimming left V 6 bases short and J 4 bases short, with 18 bases between. Germline CDR1 reads SEHNR; CDR2 reads FQNEAQ (reference sequence). This CDR3 reads CASSLTGNYGYGYTF. CDR3 coding DNA: TGTGCCAGCAGTCTTACAGGGAACTATGGCTATGGCTACACCTTC.

This clonotype was seen a few times. The genes are TRBV20-1 and TRBJ2-7, with TRBD1 as a possible D gene (6 bases). CDR1 and CDR2 from the germline V gene are DFQATT and SNEGSKA (reference sequence). The CDR3 has 14 amino acids. With 6 bases removed from V and 2 bases from J, the gap between germline ends came to 17 bases. CDR3 bases: TGCAGTGCCACGGACAGAGAAAAGACCTACGAGCAGTACTTC. The encoded protein is CSATDREKTYEQYF.

This clonotype was seen a few times. The chain's CDR3 is CASSPGGRILMNTEAFF. The CDR3 DNA reads TGTGCCAGCAGCCCAGGGGGCAGGATCCTCATGAACACTGAAGCTTTCTTT. V and J are TRBV9 and TRBJ1-1, with 8 nucleotides matching TRBD1. The germline V gene has CDR1 SGDLS and CDR2 YYNGEE. Unmatched junction bases numbered 11, after V lost 4 bases and J lost 0 bases. CDR3 length equals 17 residues.